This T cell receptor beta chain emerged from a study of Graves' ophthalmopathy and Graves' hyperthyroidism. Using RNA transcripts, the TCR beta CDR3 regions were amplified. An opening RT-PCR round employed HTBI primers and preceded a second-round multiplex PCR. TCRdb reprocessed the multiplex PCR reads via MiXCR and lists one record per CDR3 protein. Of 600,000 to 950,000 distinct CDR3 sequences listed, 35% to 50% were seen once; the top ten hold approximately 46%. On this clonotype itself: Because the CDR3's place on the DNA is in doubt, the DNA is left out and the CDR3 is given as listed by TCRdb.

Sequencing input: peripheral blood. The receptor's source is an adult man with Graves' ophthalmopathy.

This chain's CDR3 is CASSLVFVGFGAGELFF. The genes are TRBV11-1 and TRBJ2-2. Germline V lookup: CDR1 SGHAT, CDR2 FQDESV (reference sequence). The CDR3 has 17 residues if both end residues are counted.